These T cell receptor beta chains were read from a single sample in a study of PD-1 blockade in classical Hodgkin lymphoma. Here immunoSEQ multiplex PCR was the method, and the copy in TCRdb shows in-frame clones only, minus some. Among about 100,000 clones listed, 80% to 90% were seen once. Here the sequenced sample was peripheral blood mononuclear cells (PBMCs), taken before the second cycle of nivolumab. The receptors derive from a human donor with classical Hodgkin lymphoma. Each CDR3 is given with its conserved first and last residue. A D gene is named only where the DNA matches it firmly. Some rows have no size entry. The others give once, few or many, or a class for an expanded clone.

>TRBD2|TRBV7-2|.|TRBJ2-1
CASSRLAGISDEQFF
TGTGCCAGCAGCAGACTAGCGGGAATATCCGATGAGCAGTTCTTC
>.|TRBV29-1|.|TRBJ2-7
CSVIDRSNSYEQYF
TGCAGCGTCATAGACAGAAGTAACTCCTACGAGCAGTACTTC
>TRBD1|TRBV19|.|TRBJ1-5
CASSPHDRGAGNQPQHF
TGTGCCAGTAGTCCTCACGACAGGGGCGCAGGCAATCAGCCCCAGCATTTT
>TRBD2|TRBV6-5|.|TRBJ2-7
CASSGIAGPSYEQYF
TGTGCCAGCAGTGGGATAGCGGGACCTTCCTACGAGCAGTACTTC
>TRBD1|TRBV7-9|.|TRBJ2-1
CASSSGDREVKSSYNEQFF
TGTGCCAGCAGTTCGGGGGACAGGGAAGTTAAGAGCTCCTACAATGAGCAGTTCTTC
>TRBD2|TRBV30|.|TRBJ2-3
CVRTSGSGDTQYF
TGTGTCAGGACTAGCGGGAGTGGAGATACGCAGTATTTT
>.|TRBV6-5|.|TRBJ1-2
CASSSDRLYGYTF
TGTGCCAGCAGCAGTGACAGACTCTATGGCTACACCTTC
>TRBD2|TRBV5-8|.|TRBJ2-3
CASSLVFGGRDTDTQYF
TGTGCCAGCAGCTTGGTATTTGGCGGGAGGGACACAGATACGCAGTATTTT
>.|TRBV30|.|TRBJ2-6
CAWKRQTTGANVLTF
TGTGCCTGGAAGCGACAGACCACTGGGGCCAACGTCCTGACTTTC
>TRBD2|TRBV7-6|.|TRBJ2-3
CASSRGLAGGPGTDTQYF
TGTGCCAGCAGCAGGGGACTAGCGGGAGGGCCCGGCACAGATACGCAGTATTTT
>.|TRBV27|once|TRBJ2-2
CASKGFAGSRGGELFF
TGTGCCAGCAAGGGGTTTGCCGGGAGTCGGGGCGGGGAGCTGTTTTTT
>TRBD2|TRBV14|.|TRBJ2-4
CASSQPSLAGAKNIQYF
TGTGCCAGCAGCCAACCCTCGCTAGCGGGAGCCAAAAACATTCAGTACTTC
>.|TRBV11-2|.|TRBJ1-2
CASSLDLVVGGYTF
TGTGCCAGCAGCTTAGATCTTGTTGTCGGTGGCTACACCTTC
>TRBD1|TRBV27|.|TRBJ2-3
CASSFSTGGSTDTQYF
TGTGCCAGCAGTTTTTCGACAGGGGGAAGCACAGATACGCAGTATTTT
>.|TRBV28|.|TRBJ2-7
CASSFPTYEQYF
TGTGCCAGCAGTTTTCCCACCTACGAGCAGTACTTC
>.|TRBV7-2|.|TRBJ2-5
CASSLGGGSETQYF
TGTGCCAGCAGCCTCGGCGGAGGGTCAGAGACCCAGTACTTC
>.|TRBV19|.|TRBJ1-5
CASSIDHAGRGGNQPQHF
TGTGCCAGTAGTATAGATCACGCGGGGCGAGGTGGCAATCAGCCCCAGCATTTT
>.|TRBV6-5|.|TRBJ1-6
CASSGLGAGNSPLHF
TGTGCCAGCAGCGGATTGGGGGCCGGTAATTCACCCCTCCACTTT
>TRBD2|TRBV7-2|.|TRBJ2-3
CASSFAGGRSDTQYF
TGTGCCAGCAGCTTTGCGGGGGGAAGATCAGATACGCAGTATTTT
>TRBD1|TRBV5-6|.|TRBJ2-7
CASSWDGTGAYEQYF
TGTGCCAGCAGCTGGGATGGGACAGGGGCTTACGAGCAGTACTTC
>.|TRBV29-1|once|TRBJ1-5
CSVGRPNQPQHF
TGCAGCGTTGGGCGGCCGAATCAGCCCCAGCATTTT
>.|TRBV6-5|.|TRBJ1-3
CASSYSSLSGNTIYF
TGTGCCAGCAGTTACTCGTCCCTCTCTGGAAACACCATATATTTT
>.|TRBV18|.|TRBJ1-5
CASSLGTLSNQPQHF
TGTGCCAGCTCACTGGGCACCCTAAGCAATCAGCCCCAGCATTTT
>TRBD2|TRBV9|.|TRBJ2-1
CASSSQFLAGGPNEQFF
TGTGCCAGCAGCTCCCAGTTTCTAGCGGGAGGTCCCAATGAGCAGTTCTTC
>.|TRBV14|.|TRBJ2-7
CASSDRDIYSYEQYF
TGTGCCAGCAGCGACCGGGACATCTACTCCTACGAGCAGTACTTC
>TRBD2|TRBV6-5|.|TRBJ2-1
CASSPRMSGREQFF
TGTGCCAGCAGCCCACGGATGTCCGGGAGGGAGCAGTTCTTC
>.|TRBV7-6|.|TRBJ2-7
CASSEGPQSNYEQYF
TGTGCCAGCAGCGAAGGACCCCAGAGTAATTACGAGCAGTACTTC
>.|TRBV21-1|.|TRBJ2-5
CASSKPRGTQYF
TGTGCCAGCAGCAAGCCGCGCGGGACCCAGTACTTC
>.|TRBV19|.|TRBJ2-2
CASSIGLARRATGELFF
TGTGCCAGTAGTATAGGTCTAGCGCGACGTGCCACCGGGGAGCTGTTTTTT
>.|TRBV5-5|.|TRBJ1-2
CASSLDPGDYGYTF
TGTGCCAGCAGCTTGGATCCCGGGGACTATGGCTACACCTTC
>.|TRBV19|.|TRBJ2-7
CASSGQTGQRPYEQYF
TGTGCCAGTAGTGGACAAACAGGGCAACGGCCCTACGAGCAGTACTTC
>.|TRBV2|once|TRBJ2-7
CASRRGLQGSYEQYF
TGTGCCAGCAGGCGGGGACTCCAAGGCTCCTACGAGCAGTACTTC
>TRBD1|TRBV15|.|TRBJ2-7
CATSIGQGTYEQYF
TGTGCCACCAGCATAGGACAGGGTACCTACGAGCAGTACTTC
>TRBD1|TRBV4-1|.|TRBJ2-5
CASSQAGTGGGETQYF
TGCGCCAGCAGCCAAGCCGGGACAGGGGGCGGGGAGACCCAGTACTTC
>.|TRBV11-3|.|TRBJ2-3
CASSLGTDTQYF
TGTGCCAGCAGCTTAGGAACAGATACGCAGTATTTT
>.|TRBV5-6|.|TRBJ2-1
CASSLGRRYNEQFF
TGTGCCAGCAGTTTAGGGCGCAGATACAATGAGCAGTTCTTC
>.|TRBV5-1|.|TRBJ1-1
CASSLRLGRDTEAFF
TGCGCCAGCAGCCTCCGGTTAGGGCGGGACACTGAAGCTTTCTTT
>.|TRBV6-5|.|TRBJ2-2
CASRDGELFF
TGTGCCAGCAGGGACGGGGAGCTGTTTTTT
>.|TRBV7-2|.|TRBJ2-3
CASSLPLGRVPTDTQYF
TGTGCCAGCAGCCTCCCTCTGGGGCGGGTTCCCACAGATACGCAGTATTTT
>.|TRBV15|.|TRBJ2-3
CATTGSSTDTQYF
TGTGCCACCACGGGGTCTAGCACAGATACGCAGTATTTT
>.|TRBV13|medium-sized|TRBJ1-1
CASRTRGGLNTEAFF
TGTGCCAGCAGGACCCGGGGGGGACTGAACACTGAAGCTTTCTTT